The next 22 T cell receptor beta chains were all read from a single sample in a study of Graves' ophthalmopathy and Graves' hyperthyroidism. TCR beta CDR3 regions were amplified from RNA transcripts. HTBI-primed RT-PCR formed the first round, and a multiplex PCR formed the second. MiXCR was run by TCRdb on the multiplex PCR reads, yielding one entry per CDR3 protein. The sample carries about half a million distinct CDR3 sequences, under 15% recorded once. Material for sequencing was blood. Receptors were obtained from a woman aged 25-40 years with Graves' ophthalmopathy.

The rearrangement links TRBV24-1 to TRBJ1-5, with TRBD1 identical over 8 bases. The V and J ends lost 5 bases and 3 bases, in that order; junction bases with no gene match: 2. Germline V lookup: CDR1 KGHDR, CDR2 SFDVKD. The CDR3 totals 14 residues. For the CDR3, the DNA is TGTGCCACCAGTGGGACAGGGTACAATCAGCCCCAGCATTTT. This encodes CATSGTGYNQPQHF.

This clonotype occurred once. CDR3 in DNA: TGTGCCAGCACCCTGGGAAGGTATTTT. Its protein is CASTLGRYF. The chain has TRBV28 and TRBJ1-3; no clear D. The CDR3 length is 9 residues. Looked up from germline, CDR1 is MDHEN and CDR2 is SYDVKM. Trimming cost V 7 bases and J 16 bases, with 11 bases left between them.

This clonotype occurred many times. The chain uses TRBV10-3 and TRBJ2-5; D might be TRBD1 (5 bases). The CDR3 spans 14 residues. V lost 6 bases to trimming and J lost 2 bases, with 13 bases between them. Germline lookup yields CDR1 ENHRY and CDR2 SYGVKD. Here the CDR3 reads CAISGWAGQETQYF. DNA of the CDR3: TGTGCCATCAGCGGTTGGGCAGGGCAAGAGACCCAGTACTTC.

This clonotype showed up many times. The genes are TRBV9 and TRBJ1-1, with 7 bases matching TRBD1. The CDR3 length is 15 residues. Trimming took 2 bases from V and 1 from J; bases not matched to a gene: 5. CDR1 is SGDLS and CDR2 is YYNGEE in the germline V gene. Here the CDR3 DNA reads TGTGCCAGCAGCGTCCACCGACAGGGGAACACTGAAGCTTTCTTT. As protein: CASSVHRQGNTEAFF.

This clonotype was seen at least ten times. The rearrangement links TRBV12-3 or TRBV12-4 to TRBJ2-5, with 13 positions matching TRBD2. The CDR3 is 15 residues long. J lost 4 bases, V lost 5 bases, and 4 bases had no gene match. The DNA of the CDR3 is TGTGCCAGCAGTGCTGGACTAGCGGGGGTAGAGACCCAGTACTTC. Protein: CASSAGLAGVETQYF.

This clonotype was counted many times. This chain connects TRBV20-1 to TRBJ2-7; the D gene is possibly TRBD2 (6 bases). CDR1 and CDR2 (germline): DFQATT, SNEGSKA (reference sequence). This CDR3 region has 15 residues. V lost 1 base to trimming and J lost 2 bases, with 15 bases between them. The CDR3: CSARGQTSGPYEQYF. The DNA of the CDR3 is TGCAGTGCTAGAGGGCAGACTAGTGGTCCCTACGAGCAGTACTTC.

The V and J genes are TRBV6-2 or TRBV6-3 and TRBJ2-7, with D perhaps given as TRBD1 or TRBD2 (5 bases each). The germline V and J ends were trimmed by 5 bases and 0 bases, with 14 bases remaining between them. CDR1 is MNHEY and CDR2 is SVGEGT in the germline V gene. This CDR3 is 15 amino acids long. CDR3 in DNA: TGTGCCAGCAGTGGGGATCAGAGGGGCTCCTACGAGCAGTACTTC. Its protein is CASSGDQRGSYEQYF.

This clonotype has a count of ten or more. The V and J genes are TRBV18 and TRBJ2-2; D might be TRBD1 or TRBD2, each matching 5 bases. Germline assignment: CDR1 KGHSH and CDR2 LQKENI. Trimming took 0 bases from V and 5 from J, leaving 10 bases between them. CDR3 length: 15 amino acids. CDR3 coding DNA: TGTGCCAGCTCACCACCGGGACGGCGGACCGGGGAGCTGTTTTTT. Translated, it gives CASSPPGRRTGELFF.

This clonotype was recorded at least ten times. The CDR3 DNA reads as TGCGCCAGCAGCTTGGACAGCGCCTATGGCTACACCTTC. Amino acid sequence: CASSLDSAYGYTF. The gene calls are TRBV5-1 and TRBJ1-2; no reliable D call. The V end lost 0 bases, the J end lost 4 bases, and 7 bases lay between the germline ends. Germline lookup yields CDR1 SGHRS and CDR2 YFSETQ. CDR3 length: 13 residues.

This clonotype was seen many times. This chain uses TRBV12-3 or TRBV12-4 with TRBJ2-5; D gene ambiguous. The CDR3 consists of 15 residues. Trimming shortened V by 2 bases and J by 5 bases, and 15 bases separated the two germline ends. The DNA for the CDR3 is TGTGCCAGCAGTTTATTAATATGGGGAAAGGAGACCCAGTACTTC. Encoded protein: CASSLLIWGKETQYF.

Details on this clonotype: Germline and junction disagree at one end, which may indicate a read error. This rearrangement joins TRBV24-1 to TRBJ1-5; D perhaps matches TRBD1 (6 bases). Germline V gene sequence: CDR1 KGHDR, CDR2 SFDVKD. The CDR3 extends over 14 amino acids. This CDR3 is CATPRADSSQPQHF. The DNA of the CDR3 is TGTGCCACCCCCCGAGCGGACAGCTCTCAGCCTCAGCATTTT.

This clonotype was observed many times. The chain links TRBV13 to TRBJ2-2; TRBD2 aligns across 11 bases. V was pared by 5 bases and J by 4 bases, with 12 bases of the junction left unmatched. Looked up from germline, CDR1 is PRHDT and CDR2 is FYEKMQ (reference sequence). The CDR3 runs 18 residues. The CDR3 loop reads CASSGLMGLAASTGELFF. Here the CDR3 DNA reads TGTGCCAGCAGCGGACTGATGGGACTAGCGGCCAGCACCGGGGAGCTGTTTTTT.

This clonotype showed up many times. The rearrangement joins TRBV5-1 to TRBJ1-2; D ambiguous. This CDR3 comprises 15 residues. Germline values: CDR1 SGHRS, CDR2 YFSETQ. The V end lost 4 bases, the J end lost 2 bases, and 15 bases lay between the germline ends. CDR3 DNA sequence: TGCGCCAGCAGCCCGGGTAGTGGTGTCAACTATGGCTACACCTTC. This gives the protein CASSPGSGVNYGYTF.

In its sample, this clonotype was seen many times. The CDR3 spells CASSPKQQGARYF. DNA for the CDR3: TGTGCCAGCAGTCCGAAGCAACAGGGAGCACGGTACTTC. This chain links TRBV28 with TRBJ2-7, with D possibly being TRBD1 (6 bases). With 5 bases removed from V and 12 bases from J, the gap between germline ends came to 20 bases. This CDR3 is 13 amino acids long. Germline lookup yields CDR1 MDHEN and CDR2 SYDVKM.

In this sample, this clonotype turned up many times. The rearrangement uses TRBV29-1 and TRBJ1-1; TRBD1 agrees at 7 bases. Germline V gene data show CDR1 as SQVTM and CDR2 as ANQGSEA. The CDR3 has 11 residues. The trim removed 5 bases at V and 6 bases at J, leaving 3 bases unmatched. DNA for the CDR3: TGCAGCGTTACCCAGGGGGCTGAAGCTTTCTTT. Its protein is CSVTQGAEAFF.

At least ten counts were recorded for this clonotype. The chain combines TRBV12-3 or TRBV12-4 with TRBJ1-5; D ambiguous. CDR3 length: 13 residues. Trimming took off 9 bases at V and 5 bases at J, with 14 bases between the two ends. The DNA of the CDR3 is TGTGCCAGTTCTTCTTTTACGGATCAGCCCCAGCATTTT. This codes for CASSSFTDQPQHF.

This clonotype has a handful of counts. The CDR3 loop is CASRAGDYEQYF. CDR3 nucleotides: TGTGCCAGCAGAGCGGGGGACTACGAGCAGTACTTC. The chain is built from TRBV2 and TRBJ2-7; 8 nucleotides agree with TRBD2. The CDR3 extends over 12 amino acids. The germline gives CDR1 SNHLY, CDR2 FYNNEI. With V trimmed by 6 bases and J by 3 bases, 1 base remained unmatched.

This clonotype was seen at least ten times. J is TRBJ1-1 and V is TRBV12-3 or TRBV12-4; D remains unclear. CDR3 length: 12 residues. V lost 5 bases, J lost 2 bases, and 6 bases lay in between. The CDR3 loop is CASSPFNTEAFF. The CDR3 DNA sequence: TGTGCCAGCAGTCCTTTTAACACTGAAGCTTTCTTT.

The genes are TRBV11-2 and TRBJ2-2; D possibly corresponds to TRBD2 (6 bases). The V end was cut by 3 bases, the J end by 4 bases, with 15 bases between. This CDR3 is 16 amino acids long. In germline, CDR1 is SGHAT, CDR2 FQNNGV. CDR3 in amino acids: CASSFPAEGSTGELFF. The CDR3 DNA reads as TGTGCCAGCAGCTTTCCAGCGGAGGGGAGCACCGGGGAGCTGTTTTTT.

This clonotype was recorded at least ten times. The chain has TRBV20-1 and TRBJ2-4; perhaps TRBD1 as D (6 bases). CDR3 length equals 13 residues. Per germline, CDR1 DFQATT and CDR2 SNEGSKA (reference sequence). V was cut by 6 bases and J by 8 bases, with 17 bases left in between. The CDR3, as DNA: TGCAGTGCCGAAGACCACAGGGCTTACATTCAGTACTTC. Its protein is CSAEDHRAYIQYF.

On this clonotype: A read error may explain this, as a much larger clone is one base away. The chain employs TRBV28 and TRBJ1-6, with D uncertain. The CDR3 sequence is 13 residues long. The germline CDR1 and CDR2 sequences are MDHEN and SYDVKM. The CDR3, as DNA: TGTGCCAGCAAAGGAGTACTAAATTCACACCTCCACTTT. This encodes CASKGVLNSHLHF.

At least ten counts were recorded for this clonotype. The chain is built from TRBV30 and TRBJ2-7; D is ambiguous. The germline V and J ends were trimmed by 4 bases and 4 bases, with 11 bases remaining between them. Germline V gives CDR1 GTSNPN, CDR2 SVGIG (reference sequence). The CDR3 is 12 amino acids. The CDR3 region is CAWNLGGYEQYF. The CDR3 bases are TGTGCCTGGAATCTCGGTGGGTACGAGCAGTACTTC.